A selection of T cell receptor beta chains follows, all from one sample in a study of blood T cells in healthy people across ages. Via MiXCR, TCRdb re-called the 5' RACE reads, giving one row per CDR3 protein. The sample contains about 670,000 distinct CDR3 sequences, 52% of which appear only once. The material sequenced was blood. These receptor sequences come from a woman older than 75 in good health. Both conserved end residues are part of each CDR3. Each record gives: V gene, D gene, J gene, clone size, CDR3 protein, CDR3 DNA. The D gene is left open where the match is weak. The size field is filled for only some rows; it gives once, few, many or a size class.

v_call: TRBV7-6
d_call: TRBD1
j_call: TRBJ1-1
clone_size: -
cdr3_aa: CASSSGQGSAFF
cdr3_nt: TGTGCCAGCAGCTCGGGACAGGGGTCAGCTTTCTTT

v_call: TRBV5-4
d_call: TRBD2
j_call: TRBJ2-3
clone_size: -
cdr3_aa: CASSLGSGASTDTQYF
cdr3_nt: TGTGCCAGCAGCTTGGGTAGCGGGGCTAGCACAGATACGCAGTATTTT

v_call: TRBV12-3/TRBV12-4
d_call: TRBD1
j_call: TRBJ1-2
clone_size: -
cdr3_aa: CASSIHRGGYTF
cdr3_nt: TGTGCCAGCAGTATACACAGGGGAGGCTACACCTTC

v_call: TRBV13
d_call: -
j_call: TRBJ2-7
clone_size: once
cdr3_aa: CASSLDRAPPSDEQYF
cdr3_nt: TGTGCCAGCAGCTTAGATAGAGCCCCGCCGTCAGACGAGCAGTACTTC

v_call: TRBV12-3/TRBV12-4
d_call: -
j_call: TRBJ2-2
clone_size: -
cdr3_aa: CASSYYLTGELFF
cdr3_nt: TGTGCCAGCAGTTACTACCTCACCGGGGAGCTGTTTTTT

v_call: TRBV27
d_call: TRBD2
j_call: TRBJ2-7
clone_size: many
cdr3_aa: CASSPSTSPTLSYEQYF
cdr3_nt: TGTGCCAGCAGTCCTTCGACTAGCCCGACTCTCTCCTACGAGCAGTACTTC

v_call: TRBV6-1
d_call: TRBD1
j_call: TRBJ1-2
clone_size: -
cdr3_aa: CASSAGQGFDYGYTF
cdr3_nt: TGTGCCAGCAGTGCGGGACAGGGGTTCGACTATGGCTACACCTTC

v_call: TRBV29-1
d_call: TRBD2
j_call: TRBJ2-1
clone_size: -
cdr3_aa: CSVGGPSSGSPYNEQFF
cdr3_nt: TGCAGCGTTGGTGGACCCTCTAGCGGGAGTCCCTACAATGAGCAGTTCTTC

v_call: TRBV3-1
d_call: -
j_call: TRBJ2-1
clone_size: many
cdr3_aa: CASSRALWGGATYNEQFF
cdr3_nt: TGTGCCAGCAGCCGGGCACTATGGGGGGGCGCAACCTACAATGAGCAGTTCTTC

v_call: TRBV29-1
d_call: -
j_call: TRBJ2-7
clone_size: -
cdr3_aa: CSVRQGTHEQYF
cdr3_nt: TGCAGCGTTAGGCAGGGAACCCACGAGCAGTACTTC

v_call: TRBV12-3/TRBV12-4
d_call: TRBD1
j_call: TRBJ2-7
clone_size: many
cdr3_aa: CASSFQPGTADRERQYF
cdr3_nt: TGTGCCAGCAGTTTCCAACCAGGGACAGCGGACCGCGAGAGGCAGTACTTC

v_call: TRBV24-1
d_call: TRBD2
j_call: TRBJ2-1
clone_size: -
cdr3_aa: CATMASGNYNEQFF
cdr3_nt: TGTGCCACCATGGCTAGCGGGAACTACAATGAGCAGTTCTTC

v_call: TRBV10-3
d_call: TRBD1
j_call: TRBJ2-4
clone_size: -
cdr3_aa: CAISEAGTGAIQYF
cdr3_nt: TGTGCCATCAGTGAGGCGGGGACAGGAGCCATTCAGTACTTC

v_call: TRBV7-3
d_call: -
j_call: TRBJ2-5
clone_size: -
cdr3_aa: CASSLNQAGQETQYF
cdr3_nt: TGTGCCAGCAGCTTAAATCAGGCGGGTCAAGAGACCCAGTACTTC

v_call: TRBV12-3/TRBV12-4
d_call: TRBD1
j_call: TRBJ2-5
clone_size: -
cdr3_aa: CASSLVGQGFSETQYF
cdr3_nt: TGTGCCAGCAGTTTGGTAGGACAGGGCTTTTCGGAGACCCAGTACTTC

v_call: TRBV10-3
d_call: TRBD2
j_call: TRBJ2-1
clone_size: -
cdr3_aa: CAISKAVSGTHEQFF
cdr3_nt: TGTGCCATCAGTAAGGCGGTTAGCGGGACCCATGAGCAGTTCTTC

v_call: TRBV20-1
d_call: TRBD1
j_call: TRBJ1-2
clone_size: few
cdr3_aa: CSAPKRKGAAGYTF
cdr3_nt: TGCAGTGCTCCAAAAAGGAAGGGGGCGGCTGGCTACACCTTC

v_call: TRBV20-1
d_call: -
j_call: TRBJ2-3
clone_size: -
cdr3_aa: CSAQAPSGARDTQYF
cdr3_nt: TGCAGTGCCCAGGCCCCATCCGGGGCCAGAGATACGCAGTATTTT

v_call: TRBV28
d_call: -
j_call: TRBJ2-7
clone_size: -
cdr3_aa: CASSEGPAYEQYF
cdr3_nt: TGTGCCAGCAGCGAGGGGCCGGCCTACGAGCAGTACTTC

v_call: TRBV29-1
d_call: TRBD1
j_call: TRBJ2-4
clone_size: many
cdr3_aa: CSVWGQGATKNIQYF
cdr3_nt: TGCAGCGTTTGGGGCCAGGGGGCAACCAAAAACATTCAGTACTTC

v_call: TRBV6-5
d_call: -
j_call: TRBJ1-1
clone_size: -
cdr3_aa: CASIGAPGTEAFF
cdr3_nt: TGTGCCAGCATAGGGGCCCCGGGAACTGAAGCTTTCTTT

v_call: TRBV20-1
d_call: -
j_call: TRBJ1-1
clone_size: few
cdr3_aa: CSARRAYSQYAEAFF
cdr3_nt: TGCAGTGCTCGGCGAGCGTACAGCCAGTACGCTGAAGCTTTCTTT

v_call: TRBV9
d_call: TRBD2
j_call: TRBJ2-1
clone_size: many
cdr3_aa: CASSVTGGNSYNEQFF
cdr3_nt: TGTGCCAGCAGCGTGACGGGGGGGAACTCCTACAATGAGCAGTTCTTC

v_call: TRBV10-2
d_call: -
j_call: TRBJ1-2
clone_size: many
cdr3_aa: CASRVGVHYGYTF
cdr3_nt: TGCGCCAGCAGGGTGGGGGTGCACTATGGCTACACCTTC

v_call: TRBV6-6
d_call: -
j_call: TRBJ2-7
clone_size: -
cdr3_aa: CASSYSEGEQYF
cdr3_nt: TGTGCCAGCAGTTACTCGGAGGGCGAGCAGTACTTC

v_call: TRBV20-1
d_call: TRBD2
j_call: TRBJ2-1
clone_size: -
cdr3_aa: CSAQGLGSYNEQFF
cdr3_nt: TGCAGTGCTCAAGGACTAGGTTCCTACAATGAGCAGTTCTTC

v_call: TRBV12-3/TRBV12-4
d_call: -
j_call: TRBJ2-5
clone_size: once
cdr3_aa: CASSHLKETQYF
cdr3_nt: TGTGCCAGCAGTCATCTTAAAGAGACCCAGTACTTC

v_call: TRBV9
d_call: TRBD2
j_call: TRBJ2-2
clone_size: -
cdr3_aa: CASSVPGGTGELFF
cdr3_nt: TGTGCCAGCAGCGTCCCGGGGGGGACCGGGGAGCTGTTTTTT

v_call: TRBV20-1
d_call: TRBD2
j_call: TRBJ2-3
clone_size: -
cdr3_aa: CSARGGWGGSSRTDTQYF
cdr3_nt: TGCAGTGCTAGAGGAGGATGGGGCGGGAGTTCTCGCACAGATACGCAGTATTTT

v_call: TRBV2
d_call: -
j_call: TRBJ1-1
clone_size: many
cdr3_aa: CASRADLNTEAFF
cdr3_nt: TGTGCCAGCAGGGCGGACTTAAACACTGAAGCTTTCTTT

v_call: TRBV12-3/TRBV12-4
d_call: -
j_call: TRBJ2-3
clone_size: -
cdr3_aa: CASRRVGADMQYF
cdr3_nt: TGTGCCAGCAGGAGAGTGGGAGCAGATATGCAGTATTTT

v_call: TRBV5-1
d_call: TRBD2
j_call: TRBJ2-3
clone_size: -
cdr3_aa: CASSLGPRGGDTDTQYF
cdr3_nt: TGCGCCAGCAGCTTGGGCCCGCGGGGAGGGGACACAGATACGCAGTATTTT